This entry lists 4 T cell receptor beta chains sequenced from one sample in a study of T cell changes during pregnancy in multiple sclerosis. Some clones are missing from TCRdb's copy, which holds only in-frame ones; the method was immunoSEQ multiplex PCR. Among more than 90,000 clones listed, roughly nine tenths were seen once. The input for sequencing was peripheral blood, taken in the first trimester of pregnancy. These receptors were collected from a female donor with multiple sclerosis, enrolled in a pregnancy study.

The V call is TRBV6-1, the J call TRBJ2-1; 9 bases are shared with TRBD2. Trimming at V came to 5 bases and at J to 5 bases, leaving 7 bases not matched to a gene. From germline, CDR1 is MNHNS and CDR2 SASEGT. CDR3 length: 15 residues. The CDR3 DNA reads as TGTGCCAGCAGTCCCCGACTAGCGGCTAACAATGAGCAGTTCTTC. Translated: CASSPRLAANNEQFF.

The gene calls are TRBV25-1 and TRBJ2-7, with 8 bases identical to TRBD1. This CDR3 comprises 13 residues. The V gene end was trimmed by 8 bases and the J gene end by 2 bases; junction bases not matched to a gene: 5. Germline values: CDR1 MGHDK, CDR2 SYGVNS. Written as DNA, the CDR3 is TGTGCCAGCTCACACAGGGGGGCCTACGAGCAGTACTTC. Translated: CASSHRGAYEQYF.

This clone has just one count. The chain couples TRBV7-9 to TRBJ2-5; a weak D match, TRBD1 (5 bases). This CDR3 spans 13 amino acids. Germline V gives CDR1 SEHNR, CDR2 FQNEAQ (reference sequence). Deletions cut 4 bases from V and 3 bases from J, with 9 bases between. The CDR3 bases are TGTGCCAGCAGCTCCAGGGAAGAAGAGACCCAGTACTTC. It encodes CASSSREEETQYF.

This chain links TRBV28 with TRBJ1-3; maybe TRBD1 (5 bases). Germline V gene lookup returns CDR1 MDHEN and CDR2 SYDVKM. This CDR3 comprises 17 residues. V was shortened by 2 bases and J by 4 bases, with 18 bases between the two germline ends. The CDR3 sequence is CASSLALRGGSGNTIYF. The CDR3 nucleotides read TGTGCCAGCAGTTTAGCCCTACGGGGGGGGTCAGGAAACACCATATATTTT.